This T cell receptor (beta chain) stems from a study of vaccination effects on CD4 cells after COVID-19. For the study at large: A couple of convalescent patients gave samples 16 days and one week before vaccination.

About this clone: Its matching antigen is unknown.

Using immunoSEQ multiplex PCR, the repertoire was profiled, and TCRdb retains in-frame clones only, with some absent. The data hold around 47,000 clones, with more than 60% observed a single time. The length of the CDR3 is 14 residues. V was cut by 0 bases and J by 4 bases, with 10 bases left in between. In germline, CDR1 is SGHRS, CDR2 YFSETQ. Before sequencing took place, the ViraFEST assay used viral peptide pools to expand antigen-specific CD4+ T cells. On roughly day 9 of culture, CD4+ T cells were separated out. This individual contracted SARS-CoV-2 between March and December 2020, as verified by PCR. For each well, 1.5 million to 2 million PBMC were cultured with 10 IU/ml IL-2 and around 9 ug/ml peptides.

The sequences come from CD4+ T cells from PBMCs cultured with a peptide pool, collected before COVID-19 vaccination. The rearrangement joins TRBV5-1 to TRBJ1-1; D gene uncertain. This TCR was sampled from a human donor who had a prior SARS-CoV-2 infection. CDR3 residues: CASSLVAGRTEAFF. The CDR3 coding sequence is TGCGCCAGCAGCTTGGTCGCCGGGCGCACTGAAGCTTTCTTT.